The clone carrying this TCR beta chain was detected once. Antigen specificity is unknown. At one boundary the junction diverges from the germline segment, which might be a read error. The CDR3 is 15 residues long. Per the germline V gene, CDR1 is SGHTA and CDR2 is FQGNSA. Using RNA template, CDR3s of TCR alpha and beta were amplified with iRepertoire arm-PCR. Tissue mRNA or PBMC total RNA, roughly 90-400 ng, went into one-step reverse transcription and amplification. MiXCR, run by TCRdb on the multiplex PCR reads, gives a single entry per CDR3 protein. This sample carries about 380,000 distinct CDR3 sequences, about two fifths of them seen once, and the ten largest clones take around 12%. The entry originates in a study of glioma-infiltrating T cells. Looking at the study overall: Before surgery, glioma patients received dexamethasone for at most six days. Study-level findings and limits: Shared blood CDR3 signature motifs marked patients with low tissue-blood divergence. CDR3 overlap between tissue and blood was very small.

V and J are TRBV7-2 and TRBJ2-5; 9 nucleotides agree with TRBD2. This clonotype was sampled from a human donor with low-grade glioma or glioblastoma, undergoing nonglioma brain surgery, or in good health (not recorded which). Source material: glioma tissue, nonneoplastic brain tissue, or PBMCs (not recorded which). CDR3 sequence (DNA): TGCGCCAGCAGCTCGTTCAGCGGGAGGTTAGAGACCCAGTACTTC. Translating gives CASSSFSGRLETQYF.